This T cell receptor (beta chain) was observed in a study of T cell responses to AZD1222 COVID-19 vaccine. Study findings and constraints: White British people made up most donors, females outnumbered males, and clonal diversity was possibly underestimated.

This clone was observed a few times. Its target is unknown. Some clones are missing from TCRdb's copy, which holds only in-frame ones; the method was immunoSEQ multiplex PCR. The table includes tens of thousands of clones, around 82% detected once. The CDR3 contains 15 residues. The V gene end was trimmed by 5 bases and the J gene end by 6 bases; junction bases not matched to a gene: 7. Germline V gene lookup returns CDR1 SNHLY and CDR2 FYNNEI. This chain joins TRBV2 and TRBJ1-4, with 9 bases that match TRBD1. The clonotype comes from an adult who received the AZD1222 COVID-19 vaccine. Sample: peripheral blood, taken 28 days after the second AZD1222 dose. The CDR3: CASSLRQGGDEKLFF. CDR3 nucleotide sequence: TGTGCCAGCAGTCTCAGACAGGGGGGTGATGAAAAACTGTTTTTT.